This TCR beta chain is drawn from a study of regulatory T cells in long-lasting Graves disease. The study's findings and limits: Examination was confined to peripheral blood, excluding thyroid tissue. Segments TRBV28, TRBJ1-2 and TRBJ2-5 showed preferential usage in persistent disease.

The CDR3 runs to 12 residues. V was clipped by 5 bases and J by 3 bases, with 6 bases between them. Per the germline V gene, CDR1 is SGDLS and CDR2 is YYNGEE. This clonotype was seen at least ten times. The target antigen is unknown. Construction of TCR beta libraries relied on iRepertoire HTBI primers and on Arm-PCR targeting CDR3 regions. TCRdb reanalysed the multiplex PCR reads using MiXCR and keeps one entry per CDR3 protein. The sample comprises about 220,000 distinct CDR3 sequences, about 19% of which are singletons, and about 10% rests with the top ten. Time point in this sample: newly diagnosed GD, antithyroid drugs for less than 3 months. From RNA extracted from PBMCs, the TCR library was made. By American Thyroid Association guidelines, Graves' disease was diagnosed in the cohort. This same sample was also part of a study on T cells in Graves' hyperthyroidism and ophthalmopathy.

The sequenced sample was peripheral blood mononuclear cells (PBMCs), obtained at new diagnosis, from a patient treated with antithyroid drugs. V gene TRBV9 combines with J gene TRBJ1-3; no clear D. The origin of this receptor is a woman in her 30s with Graves disease. The CDR3 DNA reads as TGTGCCAGCAGTTCAGGTGGAAACACCATATATTTT. Its protein is CASSSGGNTIYF. Variable domain in full (rest from reference TRBV9 and TRBJ1-3): DSGVTQTPKHLITATGQRVTLRCSPRSGDLSVYWYQQSLDQGLQFLIQYYNGEERAKGNILERFSAQQFPDLHSELNLSSLELGDSALYFCASSSGGNTIYFGEGSWLTVV.